This record covers a single T cell receptor (beta chain). Its antigen is undetermined. The entry originates in a study of identical twins. Whole-study findings and limits: Beta out-of-frame sequences showed weaker excess sharing between twins.

TCRdb reprocessed the 5' RACE reads with MiXCR, giving one entry per CDR3 protein. Of roughly 710,000 distinct CDR3 sequences listed, roughly 6% were seen once; the top ten hold 1.5% to 2%. The CDR3 spans 13 residues. Trimming left V 9 bases short and J 0 bases short, with 12 bases between. CDR1 is LNHDA and CDR2 is SQIVND in the germline V gene (reference sequence). Sequenced input: naive T cells sorted from blood. This clonotype originated in a man between 18 and 29 years old in good health. V and J are TRBV19 and TRBJ2-7; D may be TRBD2 (5 bases). The DNA for the CDR3 is TGTGCCAGCCGGGGATCGTACTCCTACGAGCAGTACTTC. Translation: CASRGSYSYEQYF.